This passage covers 28 T cell receptor beta chains from one sample sequenced in a study of blood T cell repertoires in COVID-19. Produced via immunoSEQ multiplex PCR; TCRdb's table is partial and in-frame only. The sample records about 420,000 clones, around 90% being singletons. Source material: peripheral blood. The receptors were gathered from a man younger than 35 with COVID-19, enrolled during active disease.

The chain has TRBV14 and TRBJ1-1; D unresolved. The CDR3 extends over 11 amino acids. The ends were cut back, 4 bases at V and 10 bases at J, with 10 bases in the middle. CDR1 and CDR2 (germline): SGHDN, FVKESK. DNA of the CDR3: TGTGCCAGCAGCCCCGGGTTGAGAGCTTTCTTT. Protein: CASSPGLRAFF.

This rearrangement joins TRBV29-1 to TRBJ2-3; TRBD1 is a possible D gene (6 bases). V lost 5 bases and J 4 bases, leaving 22 bases between the germline ends. CDR1 and CDR2 (germline): SQVTM, ANQGSEA. The CDR3 length is 16 residues. This CDR3 is CSVFRLEQGTPDTQYF. The CDR3 DNA reads TGCAGCGTTTTCCGTTTGGAACAGGGCACCCCAGATACGCAGTATTTT.

The CDR3 DNA is TGTGCCAGCAGTGCACCGGGACTCCGGACCCACAATGAGCAGTTCTTC. Protein sequence: CASSAPGLRTHNEQFF. This chain connects TRBV2 to TRBJ2-1; D perhaps matches TRBD2 (6 bases). This CDR3 is 16 amino acids long. Looked up from germline, CDR1 is SNHLY and CDR2 is FYNNEI. V was shortened by 4 bases and J by 5 bases, with 18 bases between the two germline ends.

V gene TRBV2 combines with J gene TRBJ2-7, with unresolved D. The ends were cut back, 8 bases at V and 4 bases at J, with 18 bases in the middle. Germline-derived CDR1 and CDR2 are SNHLY and FYNNEI. This CDR3 is 14 amino acids long. Written as DNA, the CDR3 is TGTGCCAGCGGCTTGGGTCGCGGCGATTACGAGCAGTACTTC. Protein: CASGLGRGDYEQYF.

This clone came up a few times. The genes are TRBV5-1 and TRBJ1-5; TRBD1 might be the D (5 bases). From germline, CDR1 is SGHRS and CDR2 YFSETQ. Trimming removed 4 bases from V and 0 bases from J, with 17 bases in between. This CDR3 spans 17 amino acids. The DNA of the CDR3 is TGCGCCAGCAGCCCGTCCGGGACTGCATATAGCAATCAGCCCCAGCATTTT. Translated: CASSPSGTAYSNQPQHF. The full variable domain, completed using reference TRBV5-1 and TRBJ1-5, is KAGVTQTPRYLIKTRGQQVTLSCSPISGHRSVSWYQQTPGQGLQFLFEYFSETQRNKGNFPGRFSGRQFSNSRSEMNVSTLELGDSALYLCASSPSGTAYSNQPQHFGDGTRLSIL.

This clone has a single count. V gene TRBV5-4 combines with J gene TRBJ2-1, with 11 bases aligning to TRBD1. Trimming cost V 5 bases and J 5 bases; bases outside gene matches: 3. CDR1 SGHNT and CDR2 YYREEE come from the germline V gene (reference sequence). The CDR3 totals 14 residues. The CDR3 coding sequence is TGTGCCAGCAGTCCGGGACAGGGGGACAATGAGCAGTTCTTC. Protein: CASSPGQGDNEQFF. The entire variable domain, with the rest obtained from reference TRBV5-4 and TRBJ2-1, is as follows: ETGVTQSPTHLIKTRGQQVTLRCSSQSGHNTVSWYQQALGQGPQFIFQYYREEENGRGNFPPRFSGLQFPNYSSELNVNALELDDSALYLCASSPGQGDNEQFFGPGTRLTVL.

This chain uses TRBV7-9 with TRBJ1-2; D gene unclear. The CDR3 spans 13 residues. Germline V CDR1 and CDR2: SEHNR, FQNEAQ (reference sequence). Deletions cut 5 bases from V and 3 bases from J, with 10 bases between. This CDR3 reads CASSRDWDYGYTF. CDR3 nucleotides: TGTGCCAGCAGCCGAGACTGGGACTATGGCTACACCTTC.

This chain joins TRBV7-9 and TRBJ1-1; 12 positions agree with TRBD1. J gave up 3 bases and V 5 bases, and 13 bases lay outside the gene matches. The CDR3 is 18 residues long. The germline gives CDR1 SEHNR, CDR2 FQNEAQ (reference sequence). The CDR3 nucleotides read TGTGCCAGCAGCATCCTCGGGACAGGGGGCTTTGTTCACACTGAAGCTTTCTTT. Translation: CASSILGTGGFVHTEAFF.

The chain couples TRBV20-1 to TRBJ2-1, with 11 positions matching TRBD2. This CDR3 region has 17 residues. The germline V gene encodes CDR1 DFQATT and CDR2 SNEGSKA (reference sequence). J was trimmed by 7 bases and V by 3 bases; bases with no gene match: 14. The CDR3 coding sequence is TGCAGTGCTAGTAGGGCTAGAACTAGCGGGAGTAAGAATGAGCAGTTCTTC. It codes for CSASRARTSGSKNEQFF.

This clone was recorded once. The genes are TRBV6-6 and TRBJ2-7; D gene unclear. The germline V and J ends were trimmed by 3 bases and 5 bases, with 8 bases remaining between them. CDR3 length equals 12 residues. Germline CDR1 MNHNY, CDR2 SVGAGI (reference sequence). This CDR3 reads CASSYPRDEQYF. The CDR3 DNA sequence: TGTGCCAGCAGTTATCCCCGAGACGAGCAGTACTTC.

This clone has a single count. The chain couples TRBV11-1 to TRBJ1-1; D gene uncertain. Germline V gene data show CDR1 as SGHAT and CDR2 as FQDESV (reference sequence). The germline V and J ends were trimmed by 1 base and 1 base, with 10 bases remaining between them. CDR3 length: 15 residues. CDR3 DNA sequence: TGTGCCAGCAGCTTAGATGGAGGTGGGAACACTGAAGCTTTCTTT. It encodes CASSLDGGGNTEAFF.

The chain recombines TRBV7-3 with TRBJ2-1; 14 bases line up with TRBD2. The CDR3 sequence is 16 residues long. The germline V gene encodes CDR1 SGHTA and CDR2 FQGTGA. J was trimmed by 6 bases and V by 5 bases; bases with no gene match: 6. As DNA, the CDR3 is TGTGCCAGCAGCCCAACGGGACTAGCGGGAGTCAATGAGCAGTTCTTC. Translating gives CASSPTGLAGVNEQFF. Based on the CDR3 plus reference TRBV7-3 and TRBJ2-1, the full variable domain is GAGVSQTPSNKVTEKGKYVELRCDPISGHTALYWYRQSLGQGPEFLIYFQGTGAADDSGLPNDRFFAVRPEGSVSTLKIQRTERGDSAVYLCASSPTGLAGVNEQFFGPGTRLTVL.

The V gene is TRBV29-1, the J gene TRBJ2-4; D possibly corresponds to TRBD1 (6 bases). Germline CDR1 reads SQVTM; CDR2 reads ANQGSEA. The CDR3 is made up of 14 amino acids. V was clipped by 7 bases and J by 0 bases, with 13 bases between them. CDR3 bases: TGCAGCGCTACAGGGAAGTTAGCCAAAAACATTCAGTACTTC. Translating it yields CSATGKLAKNIQYF.

This clone was found a few times. The chain is built from TRBV9 and TRBJ1-1; the match to TRBD1 covers 7 bases. In germline, CDR1 is SGDLS, CDR2 YYNGEE. This CDR3 has 13 amino acids. Germline trimming cut 3 bases from V and 5 bases from J; bases unmatched to any gene: 4. This CDR3 is CASSEKQGTEAFF. The CDR3 DNA follows: TGTGCCAGCAGCGAAAAACAGGGGACTGAAGCTTTCTTT.

The rearrangement links TRBV19 to TRBJ2-1; TRBD2 matches 10 bases. This CDR3 has 16 amino acids. After removal of 10 bases from V and 0 bases from J, the junction contained 9 bases not matched to a gene. The V gene's germline CDR1 is LNHDA and CDR2 SQIVND (reference sequence). The CDR3 nucleotides are TGTGCCACTTCGTTTTTAGCGGGGGGCTCCTACAATGAGCAGTTCTTC. Its translation: CATSFLAGGSYNEQFF. The complete variable domain, with remaining parts taken from reference TRBV19 and TRBJ2-1, reads DGGITQSPKYLFRKEGQNVTLSCEQNLNHDAMYWYRQDPGQGLRLIYYSQIVNDFQKGDIAEGYSVSREKKESFPLTVTSAQKNPTAFYLCATSFLAGGSYNEQFFGPGTRLTVL.

V is TRBV7-9 and J is TRBJ1-5; TRBD1 is a possible D gene (5 bases). V was clipped by 4 bases and J by 3 bases, with 13 bases between them. This CDR3 has 15 residues. CDR1 and CDR2 from the germline V gene are SEHNR and FQNEAQ (reference sequence). The CDR3 reads CASSSHDSSNQPQHF. Written as DNA, the CDR3 is TGTGCCAGCAGCTCACACGACAGTTCCAATCAGCCCCAGCATTTT.

Only a few counts were recorded for this clone. The rearrangement uses TRBV25-1 and TRBJ2-3; 7 bases fit TRBD1. CDR3 length: 17 amino acids. In germline, CDR1 is MGHDK, CDR2 SYGVNS. J was trimmed by 6 bases and V by 2 bases; bases with no gene match: 14. CDR3 nucleotides: TGTGCCAGCAGTGAAGACACAGGGGCAGCGGCACATGATACGCAGTATTTT. Its protein is CASSEDTGAAAHDTQYF.

The chain employs TRBV6-5 and TRBJ1-5, with D tentatively TRBD1 (5 bases). The germline V and J ends were trimmed by 6 bases and 0 bases, with 9 bases remaining between them. Germline values: CDR1 MNHEY, CDR2 SVGAGI. This CDR3 comprises 14 residues. The DNA of the CDR3 is TGTGCCAGCAGCCTAGGACATAGCAATCAGCCCCAGCATTTT. Amino acids: CASSLGHSNQPQHF.

As DNA, the CDR3 is TGCGCCAGCAGCGCGCTCCGGGACAGGGATAGCTCCTACAATGAGCAGTTCTTC. Its protein product is CASSALRDRDSSYNEQFF. V and J are TRBV10-1 and TRBJ2-1, with 9 bases fitting TRBD1. V lost 6 bases to trimming and J lost 0 bases; unmatched junction nucleotides: 12. From germline, CDR1 is WNHNN and CDR2 SYGVQD (reference sequence). This CDR3 contains 18 residues.

The gene calls are TRBV6-4 and TRBJ2-5, with 9 bases lining up with TRBD2. The CDR3 length is 17 residues. From germline, CDR1 is MRHNA and CDR2 SNTAGT. V was clipped by 0 bases and J by 2 bases; unmatched bases: 7. The CDR3 DNA reads TGTGCCAGCAGTGACTCGAGGGCGGGAGGGATTCAAGAGACCCAGTACTTC. Its translation: CASSDSRAGGIQETQYF.

V is TRBV2 and J is TRBJ2-3, with 8 bases lining up with TRBD2. This CDR3 contains 14 residues. J lost 9 bases, V lost 1 base, and 6 bases had no gene match. The V gene's germline CDR1 is SNHLY and CDR2 FYNNEI. This CDR3 reads CASSEGAGAGTQYF. CDR3 coding DNA: TGTGCCAGCAGTGAAGGAGCGGGGGCTGGGACGCAGTATTTT.

The chain recombines TRBV4-1 with TRBJ2-7; 9 nucleotides agree with TRBD2. CDR3 length: 16 amino acids. The V gene's germline CDR1 is MGHRA and CDR2 YSYEKL. V dropped 3 bases and J dropped 1; count of bases not matched to a gene: 7. CDR3 protein: CASSQSSGRSSYEQYF. DNA for the CDR3: TGCGCCAGCAGCCAGTCGAGCGGGAGGTCGTCCTACGAGCAGTACTTC.

V gene TRBV18 combines with J gene TRBJ1-1; TRBD1 matches at 10 bases. The germline CDR1 and CDR2 sequences are KGHSH and LQKENI. CDR3 length equals 14 residues. V shed 4 bases, J shed 3 bases, and the junction held 2 bases outside the gene matches. The CDR3 reads CASSRQGADTEAFF. The CDR3 bases are TGTGCCAGCTCACGACAGGGGGCGGACACTGAAGCTTTCTTT.

This clone was detected only once. The chain joins TRBV4-1 to TRBJ1-1; no definite D call. The CDR3 covers 16 residues. Trimming left V 1 base short and J 0 bases short, with 12 bases between. Germline CDR1 reads MGHRA; CDR2 reads YSYEKL. This CDR3 is CASSQGSDWLNTEAFF. The DNA of the CDR3 is TGCGCCAGCAGCCAAGGGTCCGATTGGCTGAACACTGAAGCTTTCTTT.

The genes are TRBV6-5 and TRBJ2-7; D may be TRBD1 (7 bases). The V end lost 10 bases, the J end lost 1 base, and 14 bases lay between the germline ends. This CDR3 spans 13 amino acids. The germline CDR1 and CDR2 sequences are MNHEY and SVGAGI. CDR3 DNA: TGTGCCATAGGGGCAGGGGGGTCCTACGAGCAGTACTTC. Residues: CAIGAGGSYEQYF.

The J gene is TRBJ2-2, the V gene TRBV14; a weak D match, TRBD1 (6 bases). CDR1 is SGHDN, CDR2 FVKESK, per germline. The CDR3 is made up of 17 amino acids. With 6 bases removed from V and 0 bases from J, the gap between germline ends came to 17 bases. The DNA for the CDR3 is TGTGCCAGCAGTCCAATAGGGGGACGTACGAACACCGGGGAGCTGTTTTTT. Protein: CASSPIGGRTNTGELFF.

The V call is TRBV7-9, the J call TRBJ1-3; D is ambiguous. The V end was cut by 1 base, the J end by 0 bases, with 13 bases between. Germline CDR1 is SEHNR and CDR2 is FQNEAQ (reference sequence). The CDR3 runs 17 residues. CDR3 in amino acids: CASSLVVGRISGNTIYF. CDR3 sequence (DNA): TGTGCCAGCAGCTTAGTTGTGGGGAGGATCTCTGGAAACACCATATATTTT.

The genes are TRBV12-3 or TRBV12-4 and TRBJ2-7; D unclear. The V end was cut by 3 bases, the J end by 1 base, with 7 bases between. The CDR3 is 13 amino acids. DNA for the CDR3: TGTGCCAGCAGTTTTGGCATGTCCTACGAGCAGTACTTC. It specifies CASSFGMSYEQYF.